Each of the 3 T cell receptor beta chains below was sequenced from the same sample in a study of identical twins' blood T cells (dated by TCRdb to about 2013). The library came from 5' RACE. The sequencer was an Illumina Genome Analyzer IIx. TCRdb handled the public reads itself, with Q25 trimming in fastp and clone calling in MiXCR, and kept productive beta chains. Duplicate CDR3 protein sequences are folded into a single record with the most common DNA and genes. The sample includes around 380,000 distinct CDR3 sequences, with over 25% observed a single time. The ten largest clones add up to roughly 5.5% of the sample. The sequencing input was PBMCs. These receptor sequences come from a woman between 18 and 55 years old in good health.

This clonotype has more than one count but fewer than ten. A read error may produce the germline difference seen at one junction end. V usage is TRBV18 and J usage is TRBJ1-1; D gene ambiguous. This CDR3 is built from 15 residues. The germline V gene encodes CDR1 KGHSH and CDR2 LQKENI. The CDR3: CASSPPKVLNTGAFF. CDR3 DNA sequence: TGTGCCAGCTCACCACCGAAAGTACTGAACACTGGAGCTTTCTTT.

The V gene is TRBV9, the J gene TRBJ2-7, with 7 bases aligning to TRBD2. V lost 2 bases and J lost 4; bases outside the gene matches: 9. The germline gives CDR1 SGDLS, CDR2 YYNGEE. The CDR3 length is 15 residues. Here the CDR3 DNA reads TGTGCCAGCAGCGTGTCGGCGGGAGACTCTTACGAGCAGTACTTC. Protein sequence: CASSVSAGDSYEQYF.

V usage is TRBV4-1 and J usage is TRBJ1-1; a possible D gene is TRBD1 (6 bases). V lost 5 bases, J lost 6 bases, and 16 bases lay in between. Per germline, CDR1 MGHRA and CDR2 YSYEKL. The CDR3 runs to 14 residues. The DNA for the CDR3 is TGCGCCAGCAGCAGGGCTACAGGGACCCCTGAAGCTTTCTTT. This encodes CASSRATGTPEAFF.